This T cell receptor (beta chain) was retrieved from a study of cytomegalovirus exposure and HLA in healthy donors. As for the study in general: Genotyping of about 400 donors showed that 80% to 85% belonged to the Caucasian-associated ancestry cluster.

Primers: 60 Vbeta forward and 13 Jbeta reverse. Libraries were prepared by immunoSEQ multiplex PCR; TCRdb keeps only in-frame clonotypes and omits some of them. The data contain 100,000 to 150,000 clones, about 78% of them singletons. Sequences were obtained from PBMCs. The sequence came from a female donor in good health and CMV-seronegative.

CDR3 loop: CASSQGAGEPISYEQYF. The CDR3 coding sequence is TGCGCCAGCAGCCAAGGTGCGGGAGAGCCCATTTCCTACGAGCAGTACTTC. The gene calls are TRBV4-1 and TRBJ2-7; TRBD2 aligns across 7 bases. The CDR3 consists of 17 residues. CDR1 and CDR2 (germline): MGHRA, YSYEKL. J lost 1 base, V lost 1 base, and 10 bases had no gene match.